These 16 T cell receptor beta chains came from one sample sequenced in a study of T cell repertoires in cytomegalovirus infection (dated by TCRdb to about 2019). Sequencer: Illumina HiSeq 1500. TCRdb reworked the public reads: Q25 trimming with fastp, MiXCR clone assembly, productive beta chains retained. Rows with one shared CDR3 protein collapse into an entry with the most common genes and DNA. The sample yields nearly 550,000 distinct CDR3 sequences; 15% to 20% were counted once. The ten largest account for approximately 24% of the sample. The specimen was CD8+ T cells from PBMCs. The receptors shown here come from a human donor in good health (CMV status not recorded). Some clones in this sample may be carry-over from other donors' samples.

This clonotype was observed a handful of times. The chain couples TRBV3-1 to TRBJ2-3; TRBD2 is a possible D gene (5 bases). V lost 1 base, J lost 0 bases, and 17 bases lay in between. This CDR3 contains 18 residues. CDR1 is LGHDT, CDR2 YNNKEL, per germline (reference sequence). CDR3 protein: CASSQGRIREPSTDTQYF. The CDR3 DNA sequence: TGTGCCAGCAGCCAAGGGAGGATCCGGGAACCTAGCACAGATACGCAGTATTTT.

In this sample, this clonotype turned up a few times. The chain combines TRBV7-9 with TRBJ2-3, with 10 bases matching TRBD2. V lost 1 base to trimming and J lost 9 bases; unmatched junction nucleotides: 10. Germline V gene sequence: CDR1 SEHNR, CDR2 FQNEAQ (reference sequence). The CDR3 loop spans 16 amino acids. CDR3 loop: CASSLDLERGGRTQYF. CDR3 in DNA: TGTGCCAGCAGCTTAGACCTTGAGCGGGGGGGCCGCACGCAGTATTTT.

This clonotype was seen more than once but under ten times. The V and J genes are TRBV7-9 and TRBJ1-3, with D unclear. This CDR3 spans 13 amino acids. Germline CDR1 reads SEHNR; CDR2 reads FQNEAQ (reference sequence). V shed 5 bases and J shed 6 bases, with 11 bases lying between them. CDR3 sequence: CASSPREPNTIYF. DNA for the CDR3: TGTGCCAGCAGCCCACGGGAGCCAAACACCATATATTTT. Together with reference TRBV7-9 and TRBJ1-3, the CDR3 gives the full variable domain: DTGVSQNPRHKITKRGQNVTFRCDPISEHNRLYWYRQTLGQGPEFLTYFQNEAQLEKSRLLSDRFSAERPKGSFSTLEIQRTEQGDSAMYLCASSPREPNTIYFGEGSWLTVV.

This clonotype was seen at least ten times. The chain links TRBV12-3 or TRBV12-4 to TRBJ2-7; 7 bases line up with TRBD2. Unmatched junction bases numbered 5, after V lost 1 base and J lost 5 bases. The CDR3 spans 14 residues. The CDR3 DNA reads as TGTGCCAGCAGTTTAGGGGGAGGGGCCCACGAGCAGTACTTC. This codes for CASSLGGGAHEQYF.

Only a few counts were recorded for this clonotype. This chain connects TRBV4-1 to TRBJ1-2; no definite D call. The CDR3 has 15 amino acids. Germline values: CDR1 MGHRA, CDR2 YSYEKL. Trimming removed 0 bases from V and 0 bases from J, with 8 bases in between. CDR3 region: CASSQELASNYGYTF. The DNA for the CDR3 is TGCGCCAGCAGCCAAGAACTCGCATCTAACTATGGCTACACCTTC.

This clonotype was seen ten or more times. The rearrangement joins TRBV7-3 to TRBJ2-1; either TRBD1 or TRBD2 may supply D (5 bases each). The CDR3 is made up of 16 amino acids. Germline values: CDR1 SGHTA, CDR2 FQGTGA. V dropped 5 bases and J dropped 0 bases, with 14 bases sitting between them. The CDR3 loop reads CASSLGVSSSYNEQFF. CDR3 bases: TGTGCCAGCAGCCTGGGGGTTAGCAGCTCCTACAATGAGCAGTTCTTC.

In this sample, this clonotype turned up a few times. The chain joins TRBV28 to TRBJ1-3; perhaps TRBD1 as D (6 bases). There are 17 residues in the CDR3. Between the trimmed V and J ends, which lost 6 bases and 0 bases, there was a span of 18 bases. Germline-derived CDR1 and CDR2 are MDHEN and SYDVKM. The CDR3 DNA reads as TGTGCCAGCAGCCCCCTCCGGGGGGCCCTCTCTGGAAACACCATATATTTT. This translates into CASSPLRGALSGNTIYF.

The rearrangement joins TRBV29-1 to TRBJ2-3; D ambiguous. This CDR3 is built from 13 residues. Per germline, CDR1 SQVTM and CDR2 ANQGSEA. The V end was cut by 8 bases, the J end by 4 bases, with 16 bases between. CDR3 region: CSLGSPRADTQYF. The CDR3 DNA reads TGCAGCCTCGGGTCCCCCCGGGCAGATACGCAGTATTTT.

This clonotype was observed a few times. The chain recombines TRBV6-4 with TRBJ2-1; D ambiguous. This CDR3 is 13 amino acids long. The V and J ends lost 0 bases and 12 bases respectively, with 12 bases between them. The germline gives CDR1 MRHNA, CDR2 SNTAGT. The CDR3 region has the DNA TGTGCCAGCAGTGACTCGCCCTCGGATGGGCAGTTCTTC. Its protein is CASSDSPSDGQFF.

This clonotype was seen repeatedly, ten times or more. The V call is TRBV7-9, the J call TRBJ2-7, with D unclear. The CDR3 is 11 amino acids. With 4 bases removed from V and 11 bases from J, the gap between germline ends came to 12 bases. The V gene's germline CDR1 is SEHNR and CDR2 FQNEAQ (reference sequence). CDR3 DNA sequence: TGTGCCAGCAGCTCGGTCGGAGTGGAGTACTTC. This encodes CASSSVGVEYF. Complete variable domain (other parts from reference TRBV7-9 and TRBJ2-7): DTGVSQNPRHKITKRGQNVTFRCDPISEHNRLYWYRQTLGQGPEFLTYFQNEAQLEKSRLLSDRFSAERPKGSFSTLEIQRTEQGDSAMYLCASSSVGVEYFGPGTRLTVT.

In the case of this clonotype: Given a much more abundant clone one base away, this may be a read error. The V gene is TRBV7-8, the J gene TRBJ1-5; D possibly corresponds to TRBD1 (5 bases). V shed 5 bases and J shed 7 bases, with 15 bases lying between them. CDR3 size: 14 residues. The germline V gene encodes CDR1 SGHVS and CDR2 FQNEAQ. CDR3 protein: CASSTMRGMQPQHF. The CDR3 DNA reads TGTGCCAGCAGCACCATGCGGGGGATGCAGCCCCAGCATTTT. The complete variable domain, with remaining parts taken from reference TRBV7-8 and TRBJ1-5, reads GAGVSQSPRYKVAKRGQDVALRCDPISGHVSLFWYQQALGQGPEFLTYFQNEAQLDKSGLPSDRFFAERPEGSVSTLKIQRTQQEDSAVYLCASSTMRGMQPQHFGDGTRLSIL.

The table lists this clonotype with a few counts. The chain has TRBV11-2 and TRBJ2-2; tentative D call: TRBD2 (5 bases). The CDR3 is 12 residues long. Looked up from germline, CDR1 is SGHAT and CDR2 is FQNNGV. V dropped 2 bases and J dropped 11 bases, with 9 bases sitting between them. The CDR3 region has the DNA TGTGCCAGCAGCTTAAGCGGCGAAGAGCTGTTTTTT. This codes for CASSLSGEELFF.

In the case of this clonotype: It may be a read error: a sequence one base away is much more abundant. The genes are TRBV19 and TRBJ2-1; 12 bases match TRBD1. With 4 bases clipped from V and 1 base from J, the junction kept 8 bases outside the gene matches. The CDR3 is 18 residues long. Per germline, CDR1 LNHDA and CDR2 SQIVND (reference sequence). In DNA, the CDR3 is TGTGCCAGTAGTAACCGGGACAGGGGGCGGATATCCTACAATGAGCAGTTCTTC. This encodes CASSNRDRGRISYNEQFF.

This clonotype was counted between two and nine times. This CDR3 is CASSNDPGLAGGLTDNEQFF. CDR3 sequence (DNA): TGCGCCAGCAGCAACGACCCGGGACTAGCGGGGGGACTTACAGACAATGAGCAGTTCTTC. The chain employs TRBV5-1 and TRBJ2-1, with 15 bases aligning to TRBD2. Per the germline V gene, CDR1 is SGHRS and CDR2 is YFSETQ. The CDR3 spans 20 residues. V was pared by 4 bases and J by 5 bases, with 16 bases of the junction left unmatched. The complete variable domain, with remaining parts taken from reference TRBV5-1 and TRBJ2-1, reads KAGVTQTPRYLIKTRGQQVTLSCSPISGHRSVSWYQQTPGQGLQFLFEYFSETQRNKGNFPGRFSGRQFSNSRSEMNVSTLELGDSALYLCASSNDPGLAGGLTDNEQFFGPGTRLTVL.

There are many counts of this clonotype. The chain is built from TRBV6-6 and TRBJ1-5, with 9 positions matching TRBD1. Germline CDR1 and CDR2: MNHNY and SVGAGI (reference sequence). This CDR3 comprises 15 residues. Trimming removed 5 bases from V and 6 bases from J; junction bases left unmatched: 8. This chain's CDR3 is CASSQTTGGGQPQHF. The DNA for the CDR3 is TGTGCCAGCAGTCAAACAACAGGGGGCGGTCAGCCCCAGCATTTT.

Concerning this clonotype itself: This may stem from a read error, because a much larger clone lies one nucleotide away. The V gene is TRBV15, the J gene TRBJ1-2; the D gene is possibly TRBD1 (5 bases). CDR3 length equals 11 residues. V lost 8 bases and J 7 bases, leaving 11 bases between the germline ends. Germline CDR1 and CDR2: LNHNV and YYDKDF (reference sequence). CDR3 residues: CATCGGFGYTF. The CDR3 bases are TGTGCCACCTGCGGGGGATTTGGCTACACCTTC.